Listed below are T cell receptor beta chains from one sample, sequenced in a study of PD-1 blockade in classical Hodgkin lymphoma. Assay used: immunoSEQ multiplex PCR; TCRdb lists only in-frame clones, some missing. The data hold approximately 21,000 clones, with more than 80% observed a single time. Specimen: peripheral blood mononuclear cells (PBMCs), collected before the fourth cycle of nivolumab. The origin of the receptors is a human donor with classical Hodgkin lymphoma. CDR3s include the opening cysteine and the closing phenylalanine or tryptophan. D genes are given only for firm matches. Only part of the rows carry a size: once, few, many, or a class if the clone is expanded.

V gene	J gene	D gene	clone size	CDR3 DNA	CDR3 protein
TRBV14	TRBJ2-3	.	.	TGTGCCAGCAGCCCCCTTTTTAGCGGAGTCACAGATACGCAGTATTTT	CASSPLFSGVTDTQYF
TRBV29-1	TRBJ2-3	TRBD2	.	TGCAGCGTTGAAAGGGGAGCGGGAGGGACAGATACGCAGTATTTT	CSVERGAGGTDTQYF
TRBV18	TRBJ1-6	.	.	TGTGCCAGCTCACAGTTTAATTCACCCCTCCACTTT	CASSQFNSPLHF
TRBV12-5	TRBJ2-5	.	.	TGTGCTAGTGGTTTGGTACTGGCAGGGAGGGAGACCCAGTACTTC	CASGLVLAGRETQYF
TRBV6-5	TRBJ2-1	.	.	TGTGCCAGCAGTCCGGACTACAATGAGCAGTTCTTC	CASSPDYNEQFF
TRBV6-6	TRBJ1-1	TRBD1	.	TGTGCCAGCAGCGGACAGGGTGAAACTGAAGCTTTCTTT	CASSGQGETEAFF
TRBV11-3	TRBJ2-1	.	.	TGTGCCAGCAGCTCCCGGGACGTACCTCTAAATGAGCAGTTCTTC	CASSSRDVPLNEQFF
TRBV7-2	TRBJ2-1	TRBD1	.	TGTGCCAGCAGCCCCGCCGGGGACAGCTACAATGAGCAGTTCTTC	CASSPAGDSYNEQFF
TRBV7-9	TRBJ2-1	.	.	TGTGCCAGCAGCCCTAGGTGGGAAAACAATGAGCAGTTCTTC	CASSPRWENNEQFF
TRBV15	TRBJ2-5	.	.	TGTGCCACCAGCAGAGATCTCAGGGATCGGGAGACCCAGTACTTC	CATSRDLRDRETQYF
TRBV4-1	TRBJ2-5	.	.	TGCGCCAGCAGCCAAGTTCAGGGCCAACAAGAGACCCAGTACTTC	CASSQVQGQQETQYF
TRBV7-2	TRBJ2-2	.	.	TGTGCCAGCAGCTTAGAATCCGGAGGCACCGGGGAGCTGTTTTTT	CASSLESGGTGELFF
TRBV9	TRBJ1-3	.	.	TGTGCCAGCAGTCCGGAGACCGGGACGAACTCTGGAAACACCATATATTTT	CASSPETGTNSGNTIYF
TRBV2	TRBJ2-3	.	.	TGTGCCAGCCTTCCAGGGGAAGATACGCAGTATTTT	CASLPGEDTQYF
TRBV9	TRBJ1-4	.	.	TGTGCCAGCAGCGTAGCTCCGTCCTTGGGTTTTAATGAAAAACTGTTTTTT	CASSVAPSLGFNEKLFF
TRBV9	TRBJ1-2	.	.	TGTGCCAGCAGCGCAGGGGTTAACTATGGCTACACCTTC	CASSAGVNYGYTF
TRBV28	TRBJ2-2	.	.	TGTGCCAGCGGTAGGTGGACAAACACCGGGGAGCTGTTTTTT	CASGRWTNTGELFF
TRBV4-3	TRBJ1-2	.	.	TGCGCCAGCAGCCAAGCCCCAGGGGTTAACGGCTACACCTTC	CASSQAPGVNGYTF
TRBV5-1	TRBJ1-4	.	.	TGCGCCAGCAGCTCCGACATAGGCGAAAAACTGTTTTTT	CASSSDIGEKLFF
TRBV27	TRBJ2-1	.	.	TGTGCCAGCAGTTTATTTTCATACCAGAGCTCCTACAATGAGCAGTTCTTC	CASSLFSYQSSYNEQFF
TRBV13	TRBJ2-7	.	.	TGTGCCAGCAGCGGGCGACCGGGACCACAAGTTTTAGAGCAGTACTTC	CASSGRPGPQVLEQYF
TRBV12-2	TRBJ1-4	.	.	TGTGCAAGTCGCTTGTCCGACAGGGGCCCCAATGAAAAACTGTTTTTT	CASRLSDRGPNEKLFF
TRBV14	TRBJ1-4	.	.	TGTGCCAGCAGCCAAGACTTTACAGGGAAGAATGAAAAACTGTTTTTT	CASSQDFTGKNEKLFF
TRBV2	TRBJ2-5	.	.	TGTGCCAGCAGTGGGGGCGGAGGCCAAGAGACCCAGTACTTC	CASSGGGGQETQYF
TRBV5-5	TRBJ2-5	.	once	TGTGCCAGCAGCCTAAGTGGGGGCCCACAAGAGACCCAGTACTTC	CASSLSGGPQETQYF
TRBV30	TRBJ1-1	.	.	TGTGCCTGGAGAAAAGAATGGATGAACACTGAAGCTTTCTTT	CAWRKEWMNTEAFF
TRBV21-1	TRBJ2-1	.	.	TGTGCCAGCAGCAAAGGTTTTAGCGGGAGAAGGTATGAGCAGTTCTTC	CASSKGFSGRRYEQFF
TRBV30	TRBJ1-5	.	.	TGTGCCTGGAGTGTCCAGGGTGGGCAGCCCCAGCATTTT	CAWSVQGGQPQHF
TRBV6-1	TRBJ1-6	.	.	TGTGCCAGCAGTTCGGCCGAGGTGGATTCACCCCTCCACTTT	CASSSAEVDSPLHF